A selection of T cell receptor beta chains follows, all from one sample in a study of cytomegalovirus exposure and HLA in healthy donors. The data were produced by immunoSEQ multiplex PCR, yet TCRdb's version contains in-frame clones alone and is incomplete. The sample records about 92,000 clones, around four fifths being singletons. Sequencing was carried out using PBMCs. These receptors were collected from a woman between 18 and 30 years old in good health and CMV-seropositive. Both conserved end residues are part of each CDR3. D genes are given only for firm matches. Rows may omit the clone size; those that give it use once, few, many or a size class.

TRBV28	TRBJ1-5	NA	TRBD1	15	TGTGCCAGCAGTTGGGACAGGGAGGTCAATCAGCCCCAGCATTTT	CASSWDREVNQPQHF
TRBV9	TRBJ2-7	NA	TRBD2	15	TGTGCCAGCAGCGGTAGCGGGGGAAGCTCCTACGAGCAGTACTTC	CASSGSGGSSYEQYF
TRBV30	TRBJ1-2	NA	TRBD1	13	TGTGCCTGGAGTGAGAACAGGGGCTATGGCTACACCTTC	CAWSENRGYGYTF
TRBV4-1	TRBJ1-1	NA	TRBD1	17	TGCGCCAGCAGCCGCCCAACCCCGGGACAGCAGAACACTGAAGCTTTCTTT	CASSRPTPGQQNTEAFF
TRBV7-7	TRBJ2-5	few	NA	13	TGTGCTAGCAGCTCCCAGTTTCAAGAGACCCAGTACTTC	CASSSQFQETQYF
TRBV19	TRBJ1-6	few	TRBD1	17	TGTGCCAGTAGCTCACGAACCGGGACAGGGTCTAGTTCACCCCTCCACTTT	CASSSRTGTGSSSPLHF
TRBV5-1	TRBJ1-1	NA	NA	15	TGCGCCAGCACCCGGGTGGGGGGAAGTAAGACTGAAGCTTTCTTT	CASTRVGGSKTEAFF
TRBV19	TRBJ2-6	NA	TRBD1	18	TGTGCCAGTAGTATCCTAAGGGACAGGCCTCGGGGGGCCAACGTCCTGACTTTC	CASSILRDRPRGANVLTF
TRBV6-5	TRBJ2-5	NA	NA	13	TGTGCCAGCAGTGGGACATCACAAGAGACCCAGTACTTC	CASSGTSQETQYF
TRBV7-9	TRBJ1-3	NA	NA	16	TGTGCCAGCAGCTTAGCGCAAGCACAGGCCGGTAACACCATATATTTT	CASSLAQAQAGNTIYF
TRBV27	TRBJ2-3	NA	NA	12	TGTGCCAGCACAGGGTCTCCAGATACGCAGTATTTT	CASTGSPDTQYF
TRBV30	TRBJ1-4	once	TRBD1	16	TGTGCCTGGCGTTGGCAGGGGGCGCGTGGTTTTGAAAAACTGTTTTTT	CAWRWQGARGFEKLFF
TRBV6-1	TRBJ1-6	few	NA	17	TGTGCCAGCAGTGAAGCGCCGGGGGAGAAAGGCGGTTCACCCCTCCACTTT	CASSEAPGEKGGSPLHF
TRBV7-9	TRBJ2-7	NA	NA	12	TGTGCCAGCAGCTTAGAAGACAGGGAGCAGTACTTC	CASSLEDREQYF
TRBV5-1	TRBJ1-6	NA	NA	15	TGCGCCAGCAGGTGGAGTCAGGGGTCTAATTCACCCCTCCACTTT	CASRWSQGSNSPLHF
TRBV10-3	TRBJ2-5	NA	NA	14	TGTGCCATCAGTGGGGTCAGGGGACAAGAGACCCAGTACTTC	CAISGVRGQETQYF
TRBV7-7	TRBJ2-7	NA	NA	16	TGTGCTAGCAGCTTAGCGAGCGGCCCGCAAACCTACGAGCAGTACTTC	CASSLASGPQTYEQYF
TRBV27	TRBJ1-2	NA	NA	14	TGTGCCAGCAGTCCGAACGGGATTAACTATGGCTACACCTTC	CASSPNGINYGYTF
TRBV5-1	TRBJ2-3	NA	NA	15	TGCGCCAGCAGCCATGGGGAGGAGTTCACAGATACGCAGTATTTT	CASSHGEEFTDTQYF
TRBV13	TRBJ2-7	NA	TRBD2	13	TGTGCCAGCAGATCGGGGGGGGCCAACGAGCAGTACTTC	CASRSGGANEQYF
TRBV4-1	TRBJ1-5	few	NA	16	TGCGCCAGCAGCCAAGCGGGGGGGGGCCTCAATCAGCCCCAGCATTTT	CASSQAGGGLNQPQHF
TRBV14	TRBJ2-1	NA	NA	15	TGTGCCAGCAGCCAACGGGGAGTCTCCTACAATGAGCAGTTCTTC	CASSQRGVSYNEQFF
TRBV27	TRBJ1-2	NA	TRBD1	15	TGTGCCAGCAGTCCTACAGGGGGGATGAGCTATGGCTACACCTTC	CASSPTGGMSYGYTF
TRBV6-6	TRBJ1-5	NA	NA	13	TGTGCCAGCAGTTACGTCCGCGATCAGCCCCAGCATTTT	CASSYVRDQPQHF
TRBV10-2	TRBJ1-5	NA	NA	15	TGCGCCAGCAGTGAGACGGTTGAGGGCTTCCAGCCCCAGCATTTT	CASSETVEGFQPQHF
TRBV6-1	TRBJ1-2	few	NA	13	TGTGCCAGCAGTGAAGACCGAGGCTATGGCTACACCTTC	CASSEDRGYGYTF
TRBV4-1	TRBJ1-2	NA	TRBD1	16	TGCGCCAGCAGCCAAACTACAGGGGCCAATAACTATGGCTACACCTTC	CASSQTTGANNYGYTF
TRBV10-2	TRBJ1-3	NA	NA	14	TGCGCCAGCAGTCAACAGGGAAAAGGAAACACCATATATTTT	CASSQQGKGNTIYF
TRBV2	TRBJ2-3	NA	NA	14	TGTGCCAGCAGTGAACAGGGTAGCACAGATACGCAGTATTTT	CASSEQGSTDTQYF
TRBV2	TRBJ2-7	NA	TRBD2	16	TGTGCCGTCAAACCCCCAGCGGGGGGGCCTTGGAGCGAGCAGTACTTC	CAVKPPAGGPWSEQYF
TRBV7-7	TRBJ2-3	NA	TRBD2	15	TGTGCTAGCAGCCCCGGGACTAGGTCGAAGGATACGCAGTATTTT	CASSPGTRSKDTQYF
TRBV5-4	TRBJ2-7	NA	TRBD2	15	TGTGCCAGCAGCCTGACTGGCGGGGGAGTCTACGAGCAGTACTTC	CASSLTGGGVYEQYF
TRBV2	TRBJ1-5	NA	NA	15	TGTGCCAGCAGCGAAGAAGGGTCGGCGGGGCAGCCCCAGCATTTT	CASSEEGSAGQPQHF
TRBV13	TRBJ2-1	NA	NA	12	TGTGCCAGCAGCTTAGGGGCAGGGGTTTGGTTCTTC	CASSLGAGVWFF
TRBV4-1	TRBJ1-5	NA	NA	15	TGCGCCAGCAGCCAAGATCGGTGGGCCAATCAGCCCCAGCATTTT	CASSQDRWANQPQHF